This T cell receptor (beta chain) was sequenced during a study of T cell changes during pregnancy in multiple sclerosis. Measured with immunoSEQ multiplex PCR; TCRdb has only the in-frame clones, and not every one. The sample consists of tens of thousands of clones, approximately 90% of them appearing once. The CDR3 extends over 16 amino acids. Germline CDR1 reads LNHNV; CDR2 reads YYDKDF (reference sequence). V lost 1 base and J lost 4, with 16 bases in between. The J gene is TRBJ1-1, the V gene TRBV15; D is possibly TRBD1 (6 bases). This TCR was sampled from a female donor in good health, enrolled as a control in a pregnancy study. Specimen: peripheral blood, collected in the first trimester of pregnancy. The CDR3 coding sequence is TGTGCCACCAGCAGAGCTGGGGGCGGCTACGGCACTGAAGCTTTCTTT. Translated, it gives CATSRAGGGYGTEAFF.